The clone carrying this T cell receptor (beta chain) has a single count. The antigen is undetermined. Clones were sequenced by immunoSEQ multiplex PCR, and TCRdb holds only the in-frame ones, with some missing. The sample comprises over 80,000 clones, 85% to 90% of which are singletons, and about 31% rests with the top ten. The data were taken from a study of T cell responses to AZD1222 COVID-19 vaccine. V shed 7 bases, J shed 2 bases, and the junction held 3 bases outside the gene matches. The CDR3 is 13 amino acids. General study points: Two AZD1222 administrations were followed by greater Spike-specific TCR breadth and depth.

This receptor was obtained from an adult in good health. Sample: peripheral blood, taken on day 0 of AZD1222 vaccination. The chain employs TRBV12-3 or TRBV12-4 and TRBJ2-5; 8 bases line up with TRBD2. The CDR3 coding sequence is TGTGCCAGCACCCGGGGGGGTCAAGAGACCCAGTACTTC. This codes for CASTRGGQETQYF.